This T cell receptor beta chain emerged from a study of shared clonotypes between healthy human individuals. CDR1 is SGHTA, CDR2 FQGNSA, per germline. The V gene lost 0 bases and the J gene lost 2 bases, with 6 bases spanning the gap. This CDR3 has 14 residues. The data were produced by immunoSEQ multiplex PCR, yet TCRdb's version contains in-frame clones alone and is incomplete. The sample has roughly 2.2 million clones; 93% are singletons. Study-wide points: Several donors shared approximately 5% of their naive CD4 clonotypes.

This clone has just a few counts. Its target is not known. The sample carries other DNA sequences with the same CDR3. Investigators divided CD4+ cells into CD45RA+ naive and CD45RA-negative memory subsets. The source is a young man in good health. Some clones in this sample may be carry-over from other donors' samples. The chain has TRBV7-2 and TRBJ2-3; D not certain. Sequences were obtained from naive CD4+ T cells from PBMCs. Subset defined: CD45RA+ positively selected. CDR3 sequence (DNA): TGTGCCAGCAGCTTAGCCCACAACACAGATACGCAGTATTTT. Encoded protein: CASSLAHNTDTQYF.